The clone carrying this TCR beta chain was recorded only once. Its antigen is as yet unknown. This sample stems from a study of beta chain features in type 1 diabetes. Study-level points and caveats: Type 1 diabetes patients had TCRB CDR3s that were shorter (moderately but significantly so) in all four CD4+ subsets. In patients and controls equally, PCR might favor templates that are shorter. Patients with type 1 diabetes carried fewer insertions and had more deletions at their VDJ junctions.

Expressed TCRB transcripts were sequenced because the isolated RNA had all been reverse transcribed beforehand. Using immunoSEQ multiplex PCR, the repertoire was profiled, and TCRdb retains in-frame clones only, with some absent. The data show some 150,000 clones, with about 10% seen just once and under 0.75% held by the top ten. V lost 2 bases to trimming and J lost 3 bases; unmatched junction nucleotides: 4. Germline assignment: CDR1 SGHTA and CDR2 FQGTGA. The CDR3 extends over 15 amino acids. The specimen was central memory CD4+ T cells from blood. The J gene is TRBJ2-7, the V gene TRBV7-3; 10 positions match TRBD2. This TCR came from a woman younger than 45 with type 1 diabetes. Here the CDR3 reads CASSLVAGGGYEQYF. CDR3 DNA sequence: TGTGCCAGCAGCTTAGTAGCGGGAGGAGGCTACGAGCAGTACTTC.